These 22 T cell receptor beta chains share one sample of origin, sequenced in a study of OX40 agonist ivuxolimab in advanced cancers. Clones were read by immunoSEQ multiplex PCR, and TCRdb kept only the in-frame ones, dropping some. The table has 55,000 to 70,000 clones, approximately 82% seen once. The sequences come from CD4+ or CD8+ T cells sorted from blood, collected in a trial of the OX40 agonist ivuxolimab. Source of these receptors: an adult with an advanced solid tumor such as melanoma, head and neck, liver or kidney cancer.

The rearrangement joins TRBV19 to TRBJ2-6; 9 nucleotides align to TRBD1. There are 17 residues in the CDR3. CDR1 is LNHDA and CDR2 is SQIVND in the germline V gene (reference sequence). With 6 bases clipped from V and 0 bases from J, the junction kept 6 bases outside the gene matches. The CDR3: CASSGQGLNSGANVLTF. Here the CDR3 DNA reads TGTGCCAGTAGCGGACAGGGGTTAAACTCTGGGGCCAACGTCCTGACTTTC.

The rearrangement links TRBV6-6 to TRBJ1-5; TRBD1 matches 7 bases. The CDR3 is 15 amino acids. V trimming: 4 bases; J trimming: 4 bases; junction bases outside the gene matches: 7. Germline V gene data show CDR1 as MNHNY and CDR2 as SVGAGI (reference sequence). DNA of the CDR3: TGTGCCAGCAGTTCCTCGGGACAGCTAAATCAGCCCCAGCATTTT. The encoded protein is CASSSSGQLNQPQHF.

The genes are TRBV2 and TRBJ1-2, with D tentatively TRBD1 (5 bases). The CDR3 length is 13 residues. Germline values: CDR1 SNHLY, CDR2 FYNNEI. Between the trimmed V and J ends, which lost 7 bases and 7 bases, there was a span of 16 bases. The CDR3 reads CASTVTGPGGYTF. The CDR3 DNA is TGTGCCAGCACCGTAACGGGGCCGGGTGGCTACACCTTC.

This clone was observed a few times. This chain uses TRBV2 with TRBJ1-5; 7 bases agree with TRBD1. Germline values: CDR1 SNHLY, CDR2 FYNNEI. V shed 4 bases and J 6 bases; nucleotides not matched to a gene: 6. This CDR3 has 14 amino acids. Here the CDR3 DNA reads TGTGCCAGCAGTGGACAGGGTAACGGTCAGCCCCAGCATTTT. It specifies CASSGQGNGQPQHF.

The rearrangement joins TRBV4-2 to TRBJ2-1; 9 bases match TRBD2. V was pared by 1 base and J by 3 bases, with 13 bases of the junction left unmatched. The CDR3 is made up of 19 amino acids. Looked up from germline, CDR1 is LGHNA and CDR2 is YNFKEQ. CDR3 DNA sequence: TGTGCCAGCAGCCAAGGGGTGGTAGCGGGGGTGCGCCTCTACAATGAGCAGTTCTTC. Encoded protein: CASSQGVVAGVRLYNEQFF.

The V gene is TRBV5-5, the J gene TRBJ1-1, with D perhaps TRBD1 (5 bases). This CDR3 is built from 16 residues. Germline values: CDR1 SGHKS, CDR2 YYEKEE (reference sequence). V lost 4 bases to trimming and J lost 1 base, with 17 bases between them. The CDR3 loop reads CASSRREIQGNTEAFF. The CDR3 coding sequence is TGTGCCAGCAGCAGGAGGGAAATCCAGGGGAACACTGAAGCTTTCTTT.

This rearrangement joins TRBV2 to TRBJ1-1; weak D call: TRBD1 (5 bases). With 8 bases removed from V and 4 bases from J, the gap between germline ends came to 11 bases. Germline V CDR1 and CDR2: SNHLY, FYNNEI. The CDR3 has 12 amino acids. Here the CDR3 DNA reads TGTGCCAGCCGGGGGGGTGGCACTGAAGCTTTCTTT. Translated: CASRGGGTEAFF.

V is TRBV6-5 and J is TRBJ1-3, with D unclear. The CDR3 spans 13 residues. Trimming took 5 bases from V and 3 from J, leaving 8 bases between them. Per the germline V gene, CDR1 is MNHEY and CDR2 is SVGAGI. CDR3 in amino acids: CASSQDYGNTIYF. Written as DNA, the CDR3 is TGTGCCAGCAGTCAGGATTATGGAAACACCATATATTTT.

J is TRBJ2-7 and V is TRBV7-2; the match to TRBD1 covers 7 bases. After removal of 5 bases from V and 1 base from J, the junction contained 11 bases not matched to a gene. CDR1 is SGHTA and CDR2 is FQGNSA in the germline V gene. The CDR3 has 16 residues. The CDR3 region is CASSPGGQLISYEQYF. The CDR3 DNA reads TGTGCCAGCAGCCCTGGGGGACAGCTAATATCCTACGAGCAGTACTTC. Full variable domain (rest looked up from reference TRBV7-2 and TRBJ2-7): GAGVSQSPSNKVTEKGKDVELRCDPISGHTALYWYRQSLGQGLEFLIYFQGNSAPDKSGLPSDRFSAERTGGSVSTLTIQRTQQEDSAVYLCASSPGGQLISYEQYFGPGTRLTVT.

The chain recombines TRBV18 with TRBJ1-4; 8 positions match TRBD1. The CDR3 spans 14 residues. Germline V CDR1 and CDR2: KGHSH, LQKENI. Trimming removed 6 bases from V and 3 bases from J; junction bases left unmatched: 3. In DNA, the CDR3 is TGTGCCAGCTCCCTGGGACAGGCTAATGAAAAACTGTTTTTT. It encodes CASSLGQANEKLFF.

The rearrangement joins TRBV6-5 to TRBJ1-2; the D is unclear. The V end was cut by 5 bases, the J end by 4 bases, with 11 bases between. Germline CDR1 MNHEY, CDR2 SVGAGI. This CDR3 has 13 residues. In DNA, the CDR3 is TGTGCCAGCAGTCCACAGATTCTCTATGGCTACACCTTC. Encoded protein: CASSPQILYGYTF.

The CDR3 is CASSPPGGRDTGELFF. The CDR3, as DNA: TGTGCCAGCAGCCCACCAGGGGGCCGGGACACCGGGGAGCTGTTTTTT. This chain connects TRBV7-9 to TRBJ2-2; TRBD1 matches at 8 bases. After removal of 5 bases from V and 3 bases from J, the junction contained 8 bases not matched to a gene. Germline V gene sequence: CDR1 SEHNR, CDR2 FQNEAQ (reference sequence). This CDR3 is 16 amino acids long.

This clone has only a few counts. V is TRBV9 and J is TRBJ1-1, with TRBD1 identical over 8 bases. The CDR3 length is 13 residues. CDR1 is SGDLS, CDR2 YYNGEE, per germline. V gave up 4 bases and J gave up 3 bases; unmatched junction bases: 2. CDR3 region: CASSHRGDTEAFF. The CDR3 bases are TGTGCCAGCAGCCACAGGGGGGACACTGAAGCTTTCTTT. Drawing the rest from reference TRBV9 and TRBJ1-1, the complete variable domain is DSGVTQTPKHLITATGQRVTLRCSPRSGDLSVYWYQQSLDQGLQFLIQYYNGEERAKGNILERFSAQQFPDLHSELNLSSLELGDSALYFCASSHRGDTEAFFGQGTRLTVV.

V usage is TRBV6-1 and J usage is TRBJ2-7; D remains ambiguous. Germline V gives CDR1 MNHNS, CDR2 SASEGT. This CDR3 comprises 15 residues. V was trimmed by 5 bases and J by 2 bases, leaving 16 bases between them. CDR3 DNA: TGTGCCAGCAGTCTAAACAGAGCGAGCACCTACGAGCAGTACTTC. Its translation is CASSLNRASTYEQYF.

The CDR3 DNA is TGTGCCAGCAGCTTATCCATCTCCACAGATACGCAGTATTTT. This encodes CASSLSISTDTQYF. The gene calls are TRBV7-3 and TRBJ2-3; no clear D gene. Deletions cut 2 bases from V and 2 bases from J, with 8 bases between. Germline V CDR1 and CDR2: SGHTA, FQGTGA. The CDR3 runs 14 residues.

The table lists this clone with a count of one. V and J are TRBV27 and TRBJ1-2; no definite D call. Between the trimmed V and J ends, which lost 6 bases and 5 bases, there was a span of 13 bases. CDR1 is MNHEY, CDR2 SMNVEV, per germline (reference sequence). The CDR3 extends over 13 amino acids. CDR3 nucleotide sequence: TGTGCCAGCAGCCTCGGCGAAACTTATGGCTACACCTTC. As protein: CASSLGETYGYTF.

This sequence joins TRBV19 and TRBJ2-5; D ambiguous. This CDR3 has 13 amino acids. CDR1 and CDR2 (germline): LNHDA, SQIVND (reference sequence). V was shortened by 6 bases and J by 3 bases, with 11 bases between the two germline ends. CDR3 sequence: CASRLWQEETQYF. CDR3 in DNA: TGTGCCAGTAGGCTATGGCAGGAAGAGACCCAGTACTTC.

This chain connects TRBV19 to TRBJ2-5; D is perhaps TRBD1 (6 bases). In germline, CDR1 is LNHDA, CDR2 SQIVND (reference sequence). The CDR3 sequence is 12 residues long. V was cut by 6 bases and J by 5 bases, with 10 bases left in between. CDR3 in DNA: TGTGCCAGTAGCTCAGGGGTGGAGACCCAGTACTTC. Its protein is CASSSGVETQYF.

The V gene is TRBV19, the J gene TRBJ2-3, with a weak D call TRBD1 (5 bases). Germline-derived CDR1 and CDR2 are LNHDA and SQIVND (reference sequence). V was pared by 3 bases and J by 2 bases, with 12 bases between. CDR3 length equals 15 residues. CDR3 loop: CASSINRRNTDTQYF. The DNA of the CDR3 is TGTGCCAGTAGTATCAACAGGCGGAACACAGATACGCAGTATTTT.

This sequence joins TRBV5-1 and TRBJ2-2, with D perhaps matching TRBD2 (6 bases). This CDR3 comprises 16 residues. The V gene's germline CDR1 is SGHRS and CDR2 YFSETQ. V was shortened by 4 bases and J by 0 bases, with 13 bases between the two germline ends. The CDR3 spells CASSATGTPNTGELFF. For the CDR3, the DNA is TGCGCCAGCAGCGCTACCGGGACTCCGAACACCGGGGAGCTGTTTTTT.

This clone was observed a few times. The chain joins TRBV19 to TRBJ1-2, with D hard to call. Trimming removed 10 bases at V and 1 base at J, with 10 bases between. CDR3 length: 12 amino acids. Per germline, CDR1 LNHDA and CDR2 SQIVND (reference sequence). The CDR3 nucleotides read TGTGCCACCGTCTCCGGTAACTATGGCTACACCTTC. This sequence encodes CATVSGNYGYTF.

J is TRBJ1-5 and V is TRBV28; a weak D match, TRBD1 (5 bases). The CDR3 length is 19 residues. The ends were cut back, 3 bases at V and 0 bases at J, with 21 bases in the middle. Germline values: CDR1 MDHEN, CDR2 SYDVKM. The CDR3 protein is CASSFRLVFGGNSNQPQHF. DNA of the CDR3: TGTGCCAGCAGTTTCCGCCTAGTCTTTGGGGGAAATAGCAATCAGCCCCAGCATTTT.